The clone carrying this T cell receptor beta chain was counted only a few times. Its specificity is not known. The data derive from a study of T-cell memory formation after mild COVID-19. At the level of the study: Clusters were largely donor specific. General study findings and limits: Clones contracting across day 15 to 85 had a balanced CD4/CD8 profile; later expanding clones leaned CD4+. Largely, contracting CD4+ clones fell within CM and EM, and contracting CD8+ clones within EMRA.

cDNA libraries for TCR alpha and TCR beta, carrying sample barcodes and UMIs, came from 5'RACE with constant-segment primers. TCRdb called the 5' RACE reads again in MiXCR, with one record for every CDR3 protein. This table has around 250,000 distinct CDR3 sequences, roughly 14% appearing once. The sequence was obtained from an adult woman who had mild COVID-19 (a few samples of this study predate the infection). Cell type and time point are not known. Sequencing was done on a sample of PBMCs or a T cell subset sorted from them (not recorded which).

CDR3: CASSYIAGGAGELFF. CDR3 DNA sequence: TGTGCCAGCAGTTACATAGCGGGAGGTGCCGGGGAGCTGTTTTTT. This chain links TRBV6-6 with TRBJ2-2, with TRBD2 identical over 10 bases. The germline V gene has CDR1 MNHNY and CDR2 SVGAGI (reference sequence). CDR3 length: 15 amino acids. Trimming cost V 2 bases and J 6 bases; bases outside gene matches: 3.